This T cell receptor (beta chain) stems from a study of blood T cell repertoires in COVID-19. Study-wide context: There were acute and convalescent COVID-19 samples, and they came from the United States, Italy and Spain. T cells, B-cell-depleted T cells, or PBMCs provided the cDNA or gDNA that served as material.

The authors' processing: The assay estimated nucleated cells by amplifying reference gene primers. Profiled with immunoSEQ multiplex PCR; TCRdb holds only in-frame clones, not every one. V and J calls plus clone size are reproduced from that table; the DNA served to infer D and trimming. The table lists roughly 150,000 clones, around 88% of them singletons. Between the trimmed V and J ends, which lost 3 bases and 1 base, there was a span of 13 bases. CDR3 length: 15 amino acids. The germline gives CDR1 MDHEN, CDR2 SYDVKM. The genes are TRBV28 and TRBJ2-7; tentative D call: TRBD2 (6 bases). The sequence derives from a human donor in a cohort sampled during active COVID-19. The sequenced sample consisted of peripheral blood. The CDR3: CASSLLGGKSYEQYF. CDR3 nucleotide sequence: TGTGCCAGCAGTTTGTTGGGGGGTAAGTCCTACGAGCAGTACTTC.